This is a list of T cell receptor beta chains from one sample in a study of OX40 agonist ivuxolimab in advanced cancers. Method: immunoSEQ multiplex PCR; TCRdb's copy keeps in-frame clones and lacks some. The data contain about 69,000 clones, over 60% of them singletons. This specimen consisted of CD4+ or CD8+ T cells sorted from blood, obtained in a trial of the OX40 agonist ivuxolimab. The origin of the receptors is an adult with an advanced solid tumor such as melanoma, head and neck, liver or kidney cancer. Each CDR3 is given with its conserved first and last residue. Each record gives: J gene, V gene, D gene, clone size, CDR3 protein, CDR3 DNA. The D gene is left open where the match is weak. Rows give clone size only sometimes, using once, few, many, or a class for an expanded clone.

>TRBJ1-2|TRBV30|-|-
CAWRGGRGAFGYTF
TGTGCCTGGAGGGGAGGGCGAGGGGCGTTCGGCTACACCTTC
>TRBJ1-4|TRBV30|-|-
CAWSVYPEDEKLFF
TGTGCCTGGAGTGTTTACCCAGAGGATGAAAAACTGTTTTTT
>TRBJ2-1|TRBV7-2|TRBD2|-
CASSSQRGQEQFF
TGTGCCAGCAGCTCACAGCGGGGGCAGGAGCAGTTCTTC
>TRBJ2-2|TRBV7-2|-|-
CASSLGGLRNTGELFF
TGTGCCAGCAGCTTAGGCGGACTCAGGAACACCGGGGAGCTGTTTTTT
>TRBJ2-7|TRBV5-4|TRBD1|-
CASSRDRTYEQYF
TGTGCCAGCAGCAGGGACAGAACCTACGAGCAGTACTTC
>TRBJ2-3|TRBV9|TRBD2|-
CASSVGRGGGVTDTQYF
TGTGCCAGCAGCGTAGGGCGAGGCGGGGGAGTCACAGATACGCAGTATTTT
>TRBJ2-7|TRBV2|-|-
CASSEQGTSYEQYF
TGTGCCAGCAGTGAACAGGGAACCTCCTACGAGCAGTACTTC
>TRBJ2-2|TRBV7-9|-|-
CASSPTRGSSTGELFF
TGTGCCAGCAGCCCTACCCGAGGAAGCAGCACCGGGGAGCTGTTTTTT
>TRBJ2-3|TRBV14|TRBD1|-
CASSQGQSTDTQYF
TGTGCCAGCAGCCAGGGACAGAGCACAGATACGCAGTATTTT
>TRBJ2-7|TRBV2|TRBD2|-
CASRLAGGLGNEQYF
TGTGCCAGCAGACTAGCGGGGGGGCTGGGGAACGAGCAGTACTTC
>TRBJ2-5|TRBV5-1|TRBD1|-
CASSLARTGNQETQYF
TGCGCCAGCAGCTTGGCTAGGACAGGGAATCAAGAGACCCAGTACTTC
>TRBJ1-1|TRBV6-6|-|-
CASSSRGGRNTEAFF
TGTGCCAGCAGTTCTCGGGGGGGCAGGAACACTGAAGCTTTCTTT
>TRBJ1-2|TRBV10-2|-|few
CASSREASYGYTF
TGCGCCAGCAGCAGGGAGGCGTCCTATGGCTACACCTTC
>TRBJ2-1|TRBV5-1|TRBD2|-
CASSFRLAGYNEQFF
TGCGCCAGCAGCTTCCGTCTAGCGGGGTACAATGAGCAGTTCTTC
>TRBJ1-1|TRBV7-7|-|-
CASSASSHRPFEAFF
TGTGCTAGCAGCGCAAGTAGTCACAGGCCATTTGAAGCTTTCTTT
>TRBJ1-4|TRBV2|-|-
CASSGINEKLFF
TGTGCCAGCAGTGGCATTAATGAAAAACTGTTTTTT